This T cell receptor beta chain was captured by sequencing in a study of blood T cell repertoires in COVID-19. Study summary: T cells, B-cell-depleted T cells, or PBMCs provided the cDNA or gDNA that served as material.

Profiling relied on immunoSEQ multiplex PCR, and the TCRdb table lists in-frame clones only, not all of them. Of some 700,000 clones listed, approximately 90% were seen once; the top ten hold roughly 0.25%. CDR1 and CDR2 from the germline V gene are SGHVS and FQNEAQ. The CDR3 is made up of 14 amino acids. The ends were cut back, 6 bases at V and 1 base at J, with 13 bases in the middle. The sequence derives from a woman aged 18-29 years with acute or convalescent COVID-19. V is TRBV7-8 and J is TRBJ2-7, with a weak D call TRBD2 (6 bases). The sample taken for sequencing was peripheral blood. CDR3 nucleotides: TGTGCCAGCAGTCTCCTAGCGATTTCCTACGAGCAGTACTTC. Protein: CASSLLAISYEQYF.